The clone carrying this T cell receptor (beta chain) occurred once. The CDR3 is 15 residues long. Germline values: CDR1 LGHNT, CDR2 FRNRAP. V was shortened by 2 bases and J by 6 bases, with 16 bases between the two germline ends. The data stem from a study of T cell changes during pregnancy in multiple sclerosis. Using immunoSEQ multiplex PCR, the repertoire was profiled, and TCRdb retains in-frame clones only, with some absent. The data show more than 75,000 clones, about 95% seen once. The specimen was peripheral blood, collected in the third trimester of pregnancy. The TCR sequence derives from a female donor with multiple sclerosis, enrolled in a pregnancy study. V usage is TRBV12-5 and J usage is TRBJ1-2; no clear D. The CDR3 sequence: CASGLFGRALDGYTF. CDR3 sequence (DNA): TGTGCTAGTGGTTTGTTCGGGCGGGCGCTGGATGGCTACACCTTC.